These 6 T cell receptor beta chains came from one sample sequenced in a study of metastatic and nonmetastatic thyroid tumors. Each patient came to thyroid surgery without any prior treatment (of any kind). Using MiXCR, TCRdb re-called clones from the PCR reads. This table holds around 45,000 clones, about 3.3% found once. The sample comprised blood. Every receptor here comes from a female donor with papillary thyroid cancer or a benign thyroid nodule (not recorded which). Some clones in this sample may be carry-over from other donors' samples.

This clone was observed many times. This sequence joins TRBV9 and TRBJ1-5, with TRBD1 matching over 8 bases. The germline CDR1 and CDR2 sequences are SGDLS and YYNGEE. The J segment lost 1 base and the V segment lost 5 bases, leaving 5 bases of the junction unmatched. The CDR3 sequence is 15 residues long. CDR3 coding DNA: TGTGCCAGCAGTCCTGGACAGGGAAGCAATCAGCCCCAGCATTTT. Translated: CASSPGQGSNQPQHF.

This clone is large (0.1 to 1%) by share. CDR3 coding DNA: TGTGCCAGCAGGAATAGCGGGATCCCCACCGGGGAGCTGTTTTTT. It is translated as CASRNSGIPTGELFF. The V and J genes are TRBV28 and TRBJ2-2; 8 bases line up with TRBD2. The CDR3 is 15 amino acids. Trimming cost V 6 bases and J 4 bases; bases outside gene matches: 7. The germline gives CDR1 MDHEN, CDR2 SYDVKM.

In this sample, this clone turned up many times. The gene calls are TRBV7-2 and TRBJ2-3; D possibly corresponds to TRBD2 (5 bases). The CDR3 runs 14 residues. Germline CDR1 is SGHTA and CDR2 is FQGNSA. V lost 3 bases and J lost 5, with 12 bases in between. The CDR3 sequence: CASSFKSREDTQYF. The CDR3 DNA reads as TGTGCCAGCAGCTTTAAGTCTCGGGAAGATACGCAGTATTTT. The variable domain in full, completed from reference TRBV7-2 and TRBJ2-3, reads GAGVSQSPSNKVTEKGKDVELRCDPISGHTALYWYRQSLGQGLEFLIYFQGNSAPDKSGLPSDRFSAERTGGSVSTLTIQRTQQEDSAVYLCASSFKSREDTQYFGPGTRLTVL.

This clone has just a few counts. A much bigger clone sits one base away, suggesting this may be a read error. In this CDR3 the conserved last residue, phenylalanine or tryptophan, is missing, so a read error is likely. This chain uses TRBV10-2 with TRBJ2-1; the D is unclear. The CDR3 is 11 residues long. Trimming left V 4 bases short and J 7 bases short, with 5 bases between. CDR1 WSHSY and CDR2 SAAADI come from the germline V gene. The CDR3 DNA reads as TGCGCCAGCAGTGGAAAAAATGAGCAGTTCCTC. Its protein is CASSGKNEQFL.

Ten or more counts support this clone. A read error may explain this, as a much larger clone is one base away. Other nucleotide sequences in the sample specify the same CDR3. The chain couples TRBV28 to TRBJ2-7; a weak D match, TRBD1 (6 bases). Germline V lookup: CDR1 MDHEN, CDR2 SYDVKM. V gave up 6 bases and J gave up 2 bases, with 14 bases separating them. This CDR3 comprises 14 residues. CDR3 amino acids: CASSYTGQTYEQYF. The CDR3 nucleotides read TGTGCCAGCAGCTACACAGGACAGACCTACGAGCAGTACTTC.

The CDR3 is CASSEYPTAHHGYTF. In nucleotides, the CDR3 is TGTGCCAGCAGTGAATACCCCACGGCCCACCATGGCTACACCTTC. The chain links TRBV2 to TRBJ1-2; D is uncertain. CDR1 and CDR2 (germline): SNHLY, FYNNEI. The CDR3 totals 15 residues. Trimming cost V 2 bases and J 6 bases, with 16 bases left between them.